The clone carrying this TCR beta chain was detected a few times. Germline loops: CDR1 GTSNPN, CDR2 SVGIG (reference sequence). The length of the CDR3 is 14 residues. Germline trimming cut 5 bases from V and 7 bases from J; bases unmatched to any gene: 12. The data derive from a study of T-cell reconstitution after alpha-beta-depleted transplantation in children. For TCRbeta, the library was prepared with unique molecular identifiers. TCRdb reprocessed the PCR reads with MiXCR, giving one entry per CDR3 protein. This sample has 350,000 to 400,000 distinct CDR3 sequences, with roughly 14% found just once.

The TCR sequence derives from a human donor who donated a stem cell graft to a child with Fanconi anemia. This sequence joins TRBV30 and TRBJ2-7, with 9 nucleotides matching TRBD1. The sequencing here drew on PBMCs, taken from the stem cell graft. The CDR3 region is CAWSWTGAEVEQYF. The CDR3 DNA sequence: TGTGCCTGGTCCTGGACAGGGGCGGAGGTAGAGCAGTACTTC.